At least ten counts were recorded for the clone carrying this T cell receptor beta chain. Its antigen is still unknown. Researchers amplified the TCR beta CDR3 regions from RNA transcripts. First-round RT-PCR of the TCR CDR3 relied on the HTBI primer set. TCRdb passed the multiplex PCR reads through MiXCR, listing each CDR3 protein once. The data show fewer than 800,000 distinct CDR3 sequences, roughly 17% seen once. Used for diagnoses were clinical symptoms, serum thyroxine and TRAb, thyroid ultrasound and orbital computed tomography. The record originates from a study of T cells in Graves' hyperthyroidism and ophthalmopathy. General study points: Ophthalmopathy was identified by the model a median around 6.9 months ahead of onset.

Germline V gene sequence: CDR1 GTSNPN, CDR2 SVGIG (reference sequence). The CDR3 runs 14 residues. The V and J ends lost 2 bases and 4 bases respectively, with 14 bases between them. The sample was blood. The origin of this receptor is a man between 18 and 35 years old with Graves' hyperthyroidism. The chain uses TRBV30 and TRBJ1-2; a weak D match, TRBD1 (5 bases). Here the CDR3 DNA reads TGTGCCTGGAGTATACCTCCGGGGGGCTATGGCTACACCTTC. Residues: CAWSIPPGGYGYTF.